This TCR beta chain was profiled in a study of blood T cell repertoires in COVID-19. Overall study: Material from acute and convalescent COVID-19 was sourced from the United States, Italy and Spain.

All enrollees were roughly 18 to 89 years old and from some 24 US areas. Cohort assignment relied on participant-reported clinical history. Original data processing: The authors estimated nucleated cell counts from reference gene primer amplification. The protocol was immunoSEQ multiplex PCR, while the TCRdb copy is restricted to in-frame clones and leaves out a portion. V and J calls and clone size are those listed in that table; D and trimming were worked out from the DNA. The data hold 200,000 to 250,000 clones, with nearly 90% observed a single time. Trimming removed 0 bases at V and 2 bases at J, with 11 bases between. The CDR3 totals 16 residues. Germline V gene lookup returns CDR1 SGHVS and CDR2 FNYEAQ.

The TCR originated in a man younger than 45 who had recovered from COVID-19. The sequenced material came from PBMCs or T cells enriched from blood (not recorded which). The gene calls are TRBV7-6 and TRBJ1-3; D unresolved. The CDR3 protein is CASSLAQPGTGNTIYF. DNA of the CDR3: TGTGCCAGCAGCTTAGCGCAGCCCGGGACTGGAAACACCATATATTTT.